A selection of T cell receptor beta chains follows, all from one sample in a study of identical twins. Using its own MiXCR run on the 5' RACE reads, TCRdb lists one record per CDR3 protein. Of 200,000 to 250,000 distinct CDR3 sequences listed, 7.5% are singletons. The sample was also linked to a second study, of yellow fever vaccine responses in identical twins.

Source material: memory (CD45RO+) T cells sorted from blood. All receptors derive from a woman under 30 in good health. The conserved cysteine and the conserved F or W are not part of the CDR3 here. A D gene is named only where the DNA matches it firmly.

v_call,d_call,cdr3_aa
TRBV27,TRBD1,ASRRQGIGEQY
TRBV28,TRBD2,ASSSRGAGEETQY
TRBV3-1,NA,ASSQVGGAWIDTQY
TRBV7-4,TRBD2,ASSLGVAGGVTDTQY
TRBV2,TRBD2,ASGRRSGGTPYNEQF
TRBV5-1,NA,ASSLGRALNTEAF
TRBV11-2,NA,ASSLRTVYEQY
TRBV20-1,TRBD2,SARDLPGGHNEQF
TRBV20-1,TRBD2,SSGRDEQY
TRBV7-2,TRBD1,ASSPGLDRGRNNEQF
TRBV24-1,TRBD1,ATSDGDRVGQPQH
TRBV6-5,NA,ASSLDRNYEQY
TRBV18,NA,ASSPVDSSYEQY
TRBV7-9,NA,ASSLGDTEQY
TRBV29-1,NA,SVGPGEDSYEQY
TRBV6-4,NA,ASSEGMSGVDEQF
TRBV7-9,TRBD1,ASKQGATGELF
TRBV4-2,NA,ASSQDSAGETGELF
TRBV29-1,NA,SVEGGPSIQY
TRBV7-2,NA,ASSLQGGGSDY
TRBV7-9,NA,ASSTGIGEQY
TRBV12-3/TRBV12-4,NA,ASSLKGADSYEQY
TRBV6-1,TRBD1,ASRRTGGSDYGYT
TRBV5-1,TRBD1,ASSWGQAYNEQF
TRBV5-5,NA,ASRRTLTNEKLF
TRBV6-1,TRBD1,ASSASGGRTEAF
TRBV18,TRBD1,ASSPRGDRYNEQF
TRBV3-1,TRBD2,ASSQDLIGRPYNEQF
TRBV5-1,NA,ASSQDGRLGTDTQY
TRBV15,NA,ATSRVATNEQF
TRBV20-1,TRBD2,SAIEVLGGFHEQY
TRBV7-7,NA,ASSFRRSTKDRKFYGYT
TRBV20-1,TRBD2,SATTGTSDTDTQY
TRBV19,TRBD2,ASSVAGGDMQF
TRBV11-2,NA,ASSLGLFGKTNTEAF
TRBV12-3/TRBV12-4,TRBD1,ASSLGQGQWQQY
TRBV7-9,TRBD1,ASSLEVWFRGPE
TRBV28,NA,ASSLTRAGNTEAF
TRBV7-9,TRBD2,ASSPRTSAYNEQF
TRBV12-3/TRBV12-4,NA,ASSLTDKNTEAF
TRBV7-6,NA,ASSSEAGDRDTQY
TRBV7-9,NA,ASRNRYDTDTQY
TRBV2,NA,ASSERGPLH